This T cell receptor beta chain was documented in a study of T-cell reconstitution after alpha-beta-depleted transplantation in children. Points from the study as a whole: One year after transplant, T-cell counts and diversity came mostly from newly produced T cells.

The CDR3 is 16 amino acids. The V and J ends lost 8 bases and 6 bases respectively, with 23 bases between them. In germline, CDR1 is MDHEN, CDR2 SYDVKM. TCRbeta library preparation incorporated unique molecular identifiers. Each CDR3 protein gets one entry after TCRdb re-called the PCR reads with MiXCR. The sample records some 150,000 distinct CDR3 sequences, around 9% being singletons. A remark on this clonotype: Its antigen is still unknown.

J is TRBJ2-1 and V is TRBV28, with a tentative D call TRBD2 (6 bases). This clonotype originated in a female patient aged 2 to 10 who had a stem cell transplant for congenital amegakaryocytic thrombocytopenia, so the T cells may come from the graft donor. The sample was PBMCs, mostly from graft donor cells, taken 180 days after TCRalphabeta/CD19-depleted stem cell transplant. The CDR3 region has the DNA TGTGCCAGCCGAACTTCATCCGGGAGTTTTTTCAATGAGCAGTTCTTC. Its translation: CASRTSSGSFFNEQFF.